Given below is one T cell receptor (beta chain) in context. This sample is part of a study of blood T cell repertoires in COVID-19. The overall study: Sources were T cells, B-cell-depleted T cells, or PBMCs; the material itself was cDNA or gDNA.

Libraries were prepared by immunoSEQ multiplex PCR; TCRdb keeps only in-frame clonotypes and omits some of them. The repertoire holds fewer than 350,000 clones, with 81% as singletons. Trimming took 7 bases from V and 2 from J; bases not matched to a gene: 8. This CDR3 spans 14 amino acids. Germline V gene sequence: CDR1 MNHEY, CDR2 SVGAGI. V gene TRBV6-5 combines with J gene TRBJ2-7; 7 bases match TRBD1. This TCR derives from a woman between 55 and 75 years old with active or convalescent COVID-19. Source material: peripheral blood. Here the CDR3 DNA reads TGTGCCAGCAACTTGGACAGGTTAACCTACGAGCAGTACTTC. Amino acid sequence: CASNLDRLTYEQYF.